A selection of T cell receptor beta chains follows, all from one sample in a study of blood T cell repertoires in COVID-19. Clones were sequenced by immunoSEQ multiplex PCR, and TCRdb holds only the in-frame ones, with some missing. This sample yields around 140,000 clones, of which around 86% are seen a single time; roughly 2.5% belongs to the top ten. The sample comprised peripheral blood. These receptors all come from a man aged 50 or older with active COVID-19. Each CDR3 is given with its conserved first and last residue. The order of the fields is D gene, V gene, J gene, clone size, CDR3 DNA, CDR3 protein. The D gene is left open where the match is weak. Not all rows give a size; the values are once, few, many and, for expanded clones, a class.

D gene: NA; V gene: TRBV29-1; J gene: TRBJ2-3; clone size: NA; CDR3 DNA: TGCAGCGTTGAAGATGGTACAGGGGGGGGCACAGATACGCAGTATTTT; CDR3 protein: CSVEDGTGGGTDTQYF
D gene: TRBD1; V gene: TRBV5-6; J gene: TRBJ1-6; clone size: NA; CDR3 DNA: TGTGCCAGCAGCTGGGGACAGGGGAATTCACCCCTCCACTTT; CDR3 protein: CASSWGQGNSPLHF
D gene: NA; V gene: TRBV18; J gene: TRBJ1-3; clone size: NA; CDR3 DNA: TGTGCCAGCTCACCCGACATCCACTCTGGAAACACCATATATTTT; CDR3 protein: CASSPDIHSGNTIYF
D gene: NA; V gene: TRBV9; J gene: TRBJ1-1; clone size: once; CDR3 DNA: TGTGCCAGCAGCGTAGGACAGGCGAACACTGAAGCTTTCTTT; CDR3 protein: CASSVGQANTEAFF
D gene: NA; V gene: TRBV3-1/TRBV3-2; J gene: TRBJ1-1; clone size: NA; CDR3 DNA: TGTGCCAGCAGCAATCCCCCAGTGAACACTGAAGCTTTCTTT; CDR3 protein: CASSNPPVNTEAFF
D gene: NA; V gene: TRBV9; J gene: TRBJ1-5; clone size: NA; CDR3 DNA: TGTGCCAGCAGCCGAGCGCCTAGCAATCAGCCCCAGCATTTT; CDR3 protein: CASSRAPSNQPQHF
D gene: TRBD2; V gene: TRBV15; J gene: TRBJ2-1; clone size: NA; CDR3 DNA: TGTGCCACCAGCTGGGAGCGGGGGGAATACAATGAGCAGTTCTTC; CDR3 protein: CATSWERGEYNEQFF
D gene: TRBD1; V gene: TRBV11-2; J gene: TRBJ2-2; clone size: NA; CDR3 DNA: TGTGCCAGCAGCTTAGCCGGGGACAGGCCCGGCGGGGAGCTGTTTTTT; CDR3 protein: CASSLAGDRPGGELFF
D gene: NA; V gene: TRBV7-8; J gene: TRBJ1-4; clone size: NA; CDR3 DNA: TGTGCCAGCAGCTTAGGTCTACGAACAGGGAGCGAAAAACTGTTTTTT; CDR3 protein: CASSLGLRTGSEKLFF
D gene: TRBD1; V gene: TRBV2; J gene: TRBJ2-7; clone size: NA; CDR3 DNA: TGTGCCAGCAGTGTTGACAGGGGCCACGAGCAGTACTTC; CDR3 protein: CASSVDRGHEQYF
D gene: TRBD1; V gene: TRBV4-2; J gene: TRBJ2-7; clone size: NA; CDR3 DNA: TGTGCCAGCAGCCAGGACAGGGTGAACGAGCAGTACTTC; CDR3 protein: CASSQDRVNEQYF
D gene: TRBD2; V gene: TRBV7-3; J gene: TRBJ2-7; clone size: NA; CDR3 DNA: TGTGCCAGCAGCTGGAGCGGGGGGCCCTCCTACGAGCAGTACTTC; CDR3 protein: CASSWSGGPSYEQYF
D gene: NA; V gene: TRBV21-1; J gene: TRBJ2-7; clone size: few; CDR3 DNA: TGTGCCAGCAGCATATTCGGCGAGCAGTACTTC; CDR3 protein: CASSIFGEQYF
D gene: TRBD1; V gene: TRBV6-5; J gene: TRBJ1-5; clone size: NA; CDR3 DNA: TGTGCCAGCAGTAGTCAGGGGGCGCGACAGCCCCAGCATTTT; CDR3 protein: CASSSQGARQPQHF
D gene: NA; V gene: TRBV4-3; J gene: TRBJ1-1; clone size: NA; CDR3 DNA: TGCGCCAGCAGCCAAAACCCCACAGGCCTTAGGGCTGAAGCTTTCTTT; CDR3 protein: CASSQNPTGLRAEAFF
D gene: NA; V gene: TRBV12-3/TRBV12-4; J gene: TRBJ2-1; clone size: NA; CDR3 DNA: TGTGCCAGCAGTTTCGGGGGTTCCAATGAGCAGTTCTTC; CDR3 protein: CASSFGGSNEQFF
D gene: TRBD1; V gene: TRBV19; J gene: TRBJ1-4; clone size: few; CDR3 DNA: TGTGCCAGTAGTAAGGGATTCAGGGGGACAACTAATGAAAAACTGTTTTTT; CDR3 protein: CASSKGFRGTTNEKLFF
D gene: TRBD1; V gene: TRBV28; J gene: TRBJ2-7; clone size: NA; CDR3 DNA: TGTGCCAGCAGTACCACCGGGACAGGGCTACCCTACGAGCAGTACTTC; CDR3 protein: CASSTTGTGLPYEQYF
D gene: NA; V gene: TRBV7-2; J gene: TRBJ1-6; clone size: NA; CDR3 DNA: TGTGCCAGCAGCACAGACAGGTCTGGTTCACCCCTCCACTTT; CDR3 protein: CASSTDRSGSPLHF
D gene: TRBD1; V gene: TRBV9; J gene: TRBJ2-7; clone size: NA; CDR3 DNA: TGTGCCAGCAGCACAAGCACCGGGACAGCCCCCTTCTTC; CDR3 protein: CASSTSTGTAPFF
D gene: NA; V gene: TRBV19; J gene: TRBJ1-5; clone size: NA; CDR3 DNA: TGTGCCAGTCTCAGGGGAACACCCTATAGCAATCAGCCCCAGCATTTT; CDR3 protein: CASLRGTPYSNQPQHF
D gene: NA; V gene: TRBV3-1/TRBV3-2; J gene: TRBJ1-2; clone size: NA; CDR3 DNA: TGTGCCAGCAGACTCAGCGAAGGGGTCGGGGGCTACACCTTC; CDR3 protein: CASRLSEGVGGYTF
D gene: TRBD2; V gene: TRBV11-2; J gene: TRBJ2-3; clone size: NA; CDR3 DNA: TGTGCCAGCAGCTTAGGGGACTACGTCCCAGATACGCAGTATTTT; CDR3 protein: CASSLGDYVPDTQYF
D gene: TRBD1; V gene: TRBV18; J gene: TRBJ1-1; clone size: NA; CDR3 DNA: TGTGCCAGCTCACTGTCTCCTGGGACCGGGACAGGGACTTCTTTT; CDR3 protein: CASSLSPGTGTGTSF
D gene: NA; V gene: TRBV5-6; J gene: TRBJ1-4; clone size: NA; CDR3 DNA: TGTGCCAGCAGCTTAGTAGAAACTAATGAAAAACTGTTTTTT; CDR3 protein: CASSLVETNEKLFF
D gene: NA; V gene: TRBV12-3/TRBV12-4; J gene: TRBJ1-4; clone size: once; CDR3 DNA: TGTGCCAGCAGTTTAGCCAGGGCTGAAAAACTGTTTTTT; CDR3 protein: CASSLARAEKLFF
D gene: NA; V gene: TRBV5-1; J gene: TRBJ1-4; clone size: NA; CDR3 DNA: TGCGCCAGCAGCTTGGGTGGGAGCGCAACTAATGAAAAACTGTTTTTT; CDR3 protein: CASSLGGSATNEKLFF
D gene: TRBD2; V gene: TRBV11-2; J gene: TRBJ2-2; clone size: NA; CDR3 DNA: TGTGCCAGCAGCTCCTATGGCGGGGGGGCCGGGGAGCTGTTTTTT; CDR3 protein: CASSSYGGGAGELFF
D gene: NA; V gene: TRBV6-1; J gene: TRBJ1-6; clone size: NA; CDR3 DNA: TGTGCCAGCAGTGAAAAGAAGACAGGAGGAGTTTGGAATTCACCCCTCCACTTT; CDR3 protein: CASSEKKTGGVWNSPLHF
D gene: NA; V gene: TRBV2; J gene: TRBJ1-5; clone size: NA; CDR3 DNA: TGTGCCAGCAGAGACGCGGGGGTCGGCCAGCCCCAGCATTTT; CDR3 protein: CASRDAGVGQPQHF
D gene: TRBD1; V gene: TRBV6-5; J gene: TRBJ2-7; clone size: NA; CDR3 DNA: TGTGCCAGCAGTCCTCGGACAGGGGCGCGACACGAGCAGTACTTC; CDR3 protein: CASSPRTGARHEQYF
D gene: TRBD1; V gene: TRBV11-3; J gene: TRBJ2-7; clone size: few; CDR3 DNA: TGTGCCAGCAGCCCCGGGACAGGGGAGCAGTACTTC; CDR3 protein: CASSPGTGEQYF
D gene: NA; V gene: TRBV5-6; J gene: TRBJ1-6; clone size: NA; CDR3 DNA: TGTGCCAGCAGCTTCTTGGACTCGCTGAATTCACCCCTCCACTTT; CDR3 protein: CASSFLDSLNSPLHF
D gene: TRBD1; V gene: TRBV6-5; J gene: TRBJ1-2; clone size: NA; CDR3 DNA: TGTGCCAGCAGGCAGTACACGGGACAGAGCTATGGCTACACCTTC; CDR3 protein: CASRQYTGQSYGYTF
D gene: TRBD1; V gene: TRBV6-6; J gene: TRBJ1-5; clone size: once; CDR3 DNA: TGTGCCAGCACCCAGGGGGGACTAGGAAGGAATCAGCCCCAGCATTTT; CDR3 protein: CASTQGGLGRNQPQHF
D gene: NA; V gene: TRBV6-6; J gene: TRBJ2-2; clone size: NA; CDR3 DNA: TGTGCCAGCAGGCAAACAGCGAACACCGGGGAGCTGTTTTTT; CDR3 protein: CASRQTANTGELFF
D gene: NA; V gene: TRBV28; J gene: TRBJ1-2; clone size: NA; CDR3 DNA: TGTGCCAGCAGTCTTGCAGGAGGCCCGCTAAACATCGGCTACACCTTC; CDR3 protein: CASSLAGGPLNIGYTF
D gene: NA; V gene: TRBV12-1; J gene: TRBJ2-7; clone size: NA; CDR3 DNA: TGTGCCAGCAGCATTAAGGACTGCGAGCAGTACTTC; CDR3 protein: CASSIKDCEQYF
D gene: NA; V gene: TRBV3-1/TRBV3-2; J gene: TRBJ1-2; clone size: NA; CDR3 DNA: TGTGCCAGCAGCTTCAATGGGGGGGCCGGTAATGGCTACACCTTC; CDR3 protein: CASSFNGGAGNGYTF
D gene: TRBD1; V gene: TRBV7-6; J gene: TRBJ2-5; clone size: NA; CDR3 DNA: TGTGCCAGCGGATCCGGGACAGGAGAGACCCAGTACTTC; CDR3 protein: CASGSGTGETQYF
D gene: TRBD1; V gene: TRBV7-2; J gene: TRBJ2-7; clone size: NA; CDR3 DNA: TGTGCCAGCAGCCCATCCAGGGGGCTGGCGCAGTACTTC; CDR3 protein: CASSPSRGLAQYF
D gene: NA; V gene: TRBV5-1; J gene: TRBJ1-2; clone size: NA; CDR3 DNA: TGCGCCAGCAGCTTGCCCGACTATGGCTACACCTTC; CDR3 protein: CASSLPDYGYTF
D gene: NA; V gene: TRBV19; J gene: TRBJ1-5; clone size: once; CDR3 DNA: TGTGCCAGTACCACAACAGGGAGCAATCAGCCCCAGCATTTT; CDR3 protein: CASTTTGSNQPQHF
D gene: TRBD1; V gene: TRBV5-1; J gene: TRBJ2-1; clone size: NA; CDR3 DNA: TGCGCCAGCAGCTCCCGGGGACAGGGGTCGCGTAATGAGCAGTTCTTC; CDR3 protein: CASSSRGQGSRNEQFF
D gene: NA; V gene: TRBV3-1/TRBV3-2; J gene: TRBJ2-3; clone size: NA; CDR3 DNA: TGTGCCAGCAACCCTCGGGCGGAGGCCCAGGTGAGCACAGATACGCAGTATTTT; CDR3 protein: CASNPRAEAQVSTDTQYF
D gene: NA; V gene: TRBV29-1; J gene: TRBJ1-1; clone size: NA; CDR3 DNA: TGCAGCGGGGGGCCTAAAGTGAGTTTCACTGAAGCTTTCTTT; CDR3 protein: CSGGPKVSFTEAFF
D gene: NA; V gene: TRBV9; J gene: TRBJ2-5; clone size: NA; CDR3 DNA: TGTGCCAGCAGCGTAGGATCCTACGGGGGTGGAAGGGAGACCCAGTACTTC; CDR3 protein: CASSVGSYGGGRETQYF
D gene: TRBD2; V gene: TRBV19; J gene: TRBJ2-3; clone size: NA; CDR3 DNA: TGTGCCAGTAGTATAGATGGACTAGCGGGAGGCACAGATACGCAGTATTTT; CDR3 protein: CASSIDGLAGGTDTQYF
D gene: NA; V gene: TRBV19; J gene: TRBJ1-5; clone size: NA; CDR3 DNA: TGTGCCAGTAGTATTGATCGGGAAGAGGGTCAGCCCCAGCATTTT; CDR3 protein: CASSIDREEGQPQHF
D gene: NA; V gene: TRBV30; J gene: TRBJ1-2; clone size: NA; CDR3 DNA: TGTGCCTGGAGTCCTCCTCAGGGTGTAGGCTACACCTTC; CDR3 protein: CAWSPPQGVGYTF
D gene: NA; V gene: TRBV19; J gene: TRBJ1-5; clone size: NA; CDR3 DNA: TGTGCCAGTAGTAGGGGGGTTTCCAATCAGCCCCAGCATTTT; CDR3 protein: CASSRGVSNQPQHF
D gene: NA; V gene: TRBV2; J gene: TRBJ2-3; clone size: NA; CDR3 DNA: TGTGCCAGCAGTGAGGCCCAGAGGGATACGCAGTATTTT; CDR3 protein: CASSEAQRDTQYF
D gene: NA; V gene: TRBV2; J gene: TRBJ2-1; clone size: NA; CDR3 DNA: TGTGCCAGCCGGGGGGGACAGGGCATATATGAGCAGTTCTTC; CDR3 protein: CASRGGQGIYEQFF
D gene: NA; V gene: TRBV6-5; J gene: TRBJ2-5; clone size: NA; CDR3 DNA: TGTGCCAGCAGTTACGATAACGGGCAAGAGACCCAGTACTTC; CDR3 protein: CASSYDNGQETQYF
D gene: NA; V gene: TRBV30; J gene: TRBJ1-2; clone size: NA; CDR3 DNA: TGTGCCTGGGCCCAGGCAAACCTCGACACCTTC; CDR3 protein: CAWAQANLDTF
D gene: NA; V gene: TRBV3-1/TRBV3-2; J gene: TRBJ2-6; clone size: NA; CDR3 DNA: TGTGCCAGCAGCCAAGTGTACCGGTCTGGGGCCAACGTCCTGACTTTC; CDR3 protein: CASSQVYRSGANVLTF
D gene: NA; V gene: TRBV18; J gene: TRBJ1-4; clone size: NA; CDR3 DNA: TGTGCCAGCTCCTCCCAACTTTCTAATGAAAAACTGTTTTTT; CDR3 protein: CASSSQLSNEKLFF
D gene: NA; V gene: TRBV5-6; J gene: TRBJ1-1; clone size: NA; CDR3 DNA: TGTGCCAGCACCCTACAAGGAGGGACTGAAGCTTTCTTT; CDR3 protein: CASTLQGGTEAFF